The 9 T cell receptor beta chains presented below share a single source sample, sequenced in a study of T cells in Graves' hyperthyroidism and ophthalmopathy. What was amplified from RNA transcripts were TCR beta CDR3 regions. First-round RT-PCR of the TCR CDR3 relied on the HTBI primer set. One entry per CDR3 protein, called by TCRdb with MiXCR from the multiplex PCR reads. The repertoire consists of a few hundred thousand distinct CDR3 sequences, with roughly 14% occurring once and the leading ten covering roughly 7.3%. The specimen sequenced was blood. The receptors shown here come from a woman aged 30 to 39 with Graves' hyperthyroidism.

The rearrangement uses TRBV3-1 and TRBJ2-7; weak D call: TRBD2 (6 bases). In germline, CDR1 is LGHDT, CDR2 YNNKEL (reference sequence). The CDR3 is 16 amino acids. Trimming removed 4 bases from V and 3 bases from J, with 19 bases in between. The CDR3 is CASSPPVVGSHYEQYF. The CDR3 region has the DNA TGTGCCAGCAGCCCCCCCGTGGTCGGGAGCCACTACGAGCAGTACTTC.

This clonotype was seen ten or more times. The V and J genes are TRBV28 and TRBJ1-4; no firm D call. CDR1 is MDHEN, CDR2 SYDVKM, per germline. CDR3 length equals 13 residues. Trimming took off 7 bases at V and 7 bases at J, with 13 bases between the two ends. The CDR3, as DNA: TGTGCCAGCAACTCCCACCATAGTGAAAAACTGTTTTTT. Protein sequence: CASNSHHSEKLFF.

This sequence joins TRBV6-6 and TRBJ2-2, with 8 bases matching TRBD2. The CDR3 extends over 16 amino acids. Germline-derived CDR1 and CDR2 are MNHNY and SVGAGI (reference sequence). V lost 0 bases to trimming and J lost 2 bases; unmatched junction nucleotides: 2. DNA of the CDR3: TGTGCCAGCAGTTACTCTGCGGGAGGAAACACCGGGGAGCTGTTTTTT. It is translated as CASSYSAGGNTGELFF.

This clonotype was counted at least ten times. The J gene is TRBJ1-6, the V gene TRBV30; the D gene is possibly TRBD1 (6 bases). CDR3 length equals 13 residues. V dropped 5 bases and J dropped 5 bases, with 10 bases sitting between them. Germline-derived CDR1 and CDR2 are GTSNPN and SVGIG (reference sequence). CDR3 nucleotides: TGTGCCTGGGGACAGAGGAATAATTCACCCCTCCACTTT. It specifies CAWGQRNNSPLHF.

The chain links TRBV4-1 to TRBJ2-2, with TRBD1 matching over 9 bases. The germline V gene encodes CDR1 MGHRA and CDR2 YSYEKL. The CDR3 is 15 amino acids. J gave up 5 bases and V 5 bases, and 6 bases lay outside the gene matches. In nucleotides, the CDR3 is TGCGCCAGCAGCGTTACCGGGACAGGGACCGGGGAGCTGTTTTTT. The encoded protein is CASSVTGTGTGELFF.

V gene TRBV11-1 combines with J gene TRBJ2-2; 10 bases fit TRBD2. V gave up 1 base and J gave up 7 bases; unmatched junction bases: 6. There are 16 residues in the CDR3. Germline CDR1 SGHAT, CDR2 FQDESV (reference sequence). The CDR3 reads CASSLGASGSSGELFF. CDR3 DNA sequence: TGTGCCAGCAGCTTAGGGGCTAGCGGGAGCAGCGGGGAGCTGTTTTTT.

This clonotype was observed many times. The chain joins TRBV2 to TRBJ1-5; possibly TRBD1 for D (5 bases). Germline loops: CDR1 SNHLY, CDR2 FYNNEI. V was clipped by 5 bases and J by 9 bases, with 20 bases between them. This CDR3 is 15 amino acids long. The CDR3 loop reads CASSSITGGSGPQHF. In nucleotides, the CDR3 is TGTGCCAGCAGTTCTATTACAGGCGGCTCAGGGCCCCAGCATTTT. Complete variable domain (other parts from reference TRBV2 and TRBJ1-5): EPEVTQTPSHQVTQMGQEVILRCVPISNHLYFYWYRQILGQKVEFLVSFYNNEISEKSEIFDDQFSVERPDGSNFTLKIRSTKLEDSAMYFCASSSITGGSGPQHFGDGTRLSIL.

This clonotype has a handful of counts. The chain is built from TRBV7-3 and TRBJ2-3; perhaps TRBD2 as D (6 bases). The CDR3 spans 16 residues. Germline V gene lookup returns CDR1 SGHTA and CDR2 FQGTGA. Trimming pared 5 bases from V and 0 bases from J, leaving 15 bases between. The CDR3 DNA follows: TGTGCCAGCAGCCCCTGGGGCGGGGCTAGCACAGATACGCAGTATTTT. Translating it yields CASSPWGGASTDTQYF.

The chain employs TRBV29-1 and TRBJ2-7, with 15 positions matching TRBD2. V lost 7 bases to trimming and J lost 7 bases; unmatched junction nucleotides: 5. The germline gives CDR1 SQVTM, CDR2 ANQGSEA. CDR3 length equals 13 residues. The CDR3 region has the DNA TGCAGCGCTGGACTAGCGGGAGGGTTGGAGCAGTACTTC. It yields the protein CSAGLAGGLEQYF.